Shown below are 21 T cell receptor beta chains from a single sample sequenced in a study of T cell changes during pregnancy in multiple sclerosis. Libraries were prepared by immunoSEQ multiplex PCR; TCRdb keeps only in-frame clonotypes and omits some of them. The top ten clones hold approximately 1.1% of a sample with about 54,000 clones, 80% to 95% of them seen once. The specimen was peripheral blood, collected after pregnancy. The receptors were sampled from a female donor in good health, enrolled as a control in a pregnancy study.

J is TRBJ2-6 and V is TRBV7-2; the D gene is possibly TRBD1 (5 bases). Trimming removed 5 bases from V and 2 bases from J, with 22 bases in between. This CDR3 contains 19 residues. Per the germline V gene, CDR1 is SGHTA and CDR2 is FQGNSA. CDR3 sequence reads: CASSPGPGRTPTGANVLTF. The CDR3 region has the DNA TGTGCCAGCAGCCCAGGCCCCGGACGGACACCAACTGGGGCCAACGTCCTGACTTTC.

The CDR3 loop is CASSYKGDYNEQFF. CDR3 nucleotides: TGTGCCAGCAGTTATAAGGGAGACTACAATGAGCAGTTCTTC. The rearrangement joins TRBV6-5 to TRBJ2-1, with a possible D match to TRBD2 (5 bases). This CDR3 has 14 amino acids. CDR1 is MNHEY, CDR2 SVGAGI, per germline. Trimming stripped 3 bases from V and 3 bases from J, with 9 bases between.

V is TRBV2 and J is TRBJ1-1; D remains unclear. Deletions cut 0 bases from V and 6 bases from J, with 11 bases between. Germline assignment: CDR1 SNHLY and CDR2 FYNNEI. There are 14 residues in the CDR3. Here the CDR3 reads CASSEAPVGAEAFF. DNA of the CDR3: TGTGCCAGCAGTGAAGCGCCGGTGGGCGCTGAAGCTTTCTTT.

The rearrangement uses TRBV2 and TRBJ1-5; TRBD1 agrees at 8 bases. The CDR3 contains 15 residues. V trimming: 5 bases; J trimming: 7 bases; junction bases outside the gene matches: 10. The germline V gene encodes CDR1 SNHLY and CDR2 FYNNEI. This chain's CDR3 is CASSSTDRGGQPQHF. In nucleotides, the CDR3 is TGTGCCAGCAGTTCAACAGACAGGGGCGGGCAGCCCCAGCATTTT.

The chain employs TRBV6-1 and TRBJ2-7; 10 bases agree with TRBD1. The V and J ends lost 6 bases and 3 bases, in that order; junction bases with no gene match: 8. The CDR3 has 15 amino acids. Per germline, CDR1 MNHNS and CDR2 SASEGT. Here the CDR3 DNA reads TGTGCCAGCAGGGGGGGACAGGGGCTAAACTACGAGCAGTACTTC. Residues: CASRGGQGLNYEQYF.

The chain is built from TRBV6-5 and TRBJ1-2; 7 bases are a match to TRBD1. J was trimmed by 4 bases and V by 0 bases; bases with no gene match: 5. This CDR3 region has 15 residues. The germline V gene encodes CDR1 MNHEY and CDR2 SVGAGI. The CDR3 bases are TGTGCCAGCAGTTACTCGGTCAGGGGGATCTATGGCTACACCTTC. Translating it yields CASSYSVRGIYGYTF.

The chain uses TRBV5-4 and TRBJ2-1, with 7 bases aligning to TRBD2. CDR1 and CDR2 (germline): SGHNT, YYREEE (reference sequence). This CDR3 comprises 14 residues. Trimming removed 4 bases from V and 1 base from J; junction bases left unmatched: 2. CDR3 region: CASSRGESYNEQFF. The CDR3 coding sequence is TGTGCCAGCAGCCGGGGGGAGTCCTACAATGAGCAGTTCTTC.

This clone has only one observation. The chain employs TRBV7-2 and TRBJ1-1, with D possibly TRBD1 on 6 matching bases. The CDR3 length is 17 residues. Trimming left V 5 bases short and J 1 base short, with 20 bases between. From germline, CDR1 is SGHTA and CDR2 FQGNSA. In nucleotides, the CDR3 is TGTGCCAGCAGCCCCTGGGGGGGCCAAGTTAAGAACACTGAAGCTTTCTTT. Its protein product is CASSPWGGQVKNTEAFF.

This clone occurred once. This sequence joins TRBV7-9 and TRBJ1-1; the D gene is possibly TRBD1 (6 bases). Germline-derived CDR1 and CDR2 are SEHNR and FQNEAQ (reference sequence). The CDR3 spans 14 residues. The V and J ends lost 5 bases and 0 bases respectively, with 10 bases between them. The CDR3 DNA reads TGTGCCAGCAGCAGGGGGTACATGAACACTGAAGCTTTCTTT. Its protein product is CASSRGYMNTEAFF.

The chain links TRBV5-1 to TRBJ1-1, with D hard to call. The CDR3 has 15 amino acids. V lost 1 base and J 1 base, leaving 11 bases between the germline ends. Germline V lookup: CDR1 SGHRS, CDR2 YFSETQ. The chain's CDR3 is CASSLLGGKNTEAFF. CDR3 bases: TGCGCCAGCAGCTTGCTCGGCGGTAAGAACACTGAAGCTTTCTTT.

The chain combines TRBV11-3 with TRBJ2-2; the D gene is possibly TRBD2 (7 bases). Trimming stripped 4 bases from V and 7 bases from J, with 19 bases between. The CDR3 totals 16 residues. The V gene's germline CDR1 is SGHNT and CDR2 YENEEA. The CDR3 spells CASSYPRGGLDGELFF. DNA of the CDR3: TGTGCCAGCAGCTATCCTAGGGGGGGGCTCGACGGGGAGCTGTTTTTT.

This clone was recorded only once. The chain uses TRBV28 and TRBJ1-2; a weak D match, TRBD1 (5 bases). Germline V gene sequence: CDR1 MDHEN, CDR2 SYDVKM. V was trimmed by 6 bases and J by 3 bases, leaving 8 bases between them. CDR3 length equals 12 residues. The CDR3 DNA is TGTGCCAGCAGGACCAGGGACTATGGCTACACCTTC. It encodes CASRTRDYGYTF.

The V and J genes are TRBV27 and TRBJ2-5; a weak D match, TRBD1 (7 bases). The germline CDR1 and CDR2 sequences are MNHEY and SMNVEV (reference sequence). The CDR3 has 15 amino acids. The V and J ends lost 5 bases and 4 bases respectively, with 17 bases between them. The CDR3: CASSQNQGGGETQYF. The CDR3 DNA is TGTGCCAGCAGTCAAAATCAGGGGGGTGGAGAGACCCAGTACTTC.

The chain joins TRBV4-3 to TRBJ2-7; 9 bases match TRBD2. Germline trimming cut 0 bases from V and 0 bases from J; bases unmatched to any gene: 3. Germline CDR1 and CDR2: LGHNA and YSLEER. This CDR3 region has 16 residues. Here the CDR3 DNA reads TGCGCCAGCAGCCAAGATGAGACTAGCGGCTCCTACGAGCAGTACTTC. This gives the protein CASSQDETSGSYEQYF.

V gene TRBV5-1 combines with J gene TRBJ2-5, with 10 nucleotides matching TRBD1. The J segment lost 3 bases and the V segment lost 3 bases, leaving 2 bases of the junction unmatched. CDR1 is SGHRS, CDR2 YFSETQ, per germline. The CDR3 loop spans 14 amino acids. The CDR3 here is CASSWGTGEETQYF. In nucleotides, the CDR3 is TGCGCCAGCAGCTGGGGGACAGGGGAAGAGACCCAGTACTTC. The complete variable domain, with remaining parts taken from reference TRBV5-1 and TRBJ2-5, reads KAGVTQTPRYLIKTRGQQVTLSCSPISGHRSVSWYQQTPGQGLQFLFEYFSETQRNKGNFPGRFSGRQFSNSRSEMNVSTLELGDSALYLCASSWGTGEETQYFGPGTRLLVL.

The J gene is TRBJ1-1, the V gene TRBV29-1; tentatively, D is TRBD1 (5 bases). Germline V gives CDR1 SQVTM, CDR2 ANQGSEA. Trimming took off 3 bases at V and 0 bases at J, with 8 bases between the two ends. The CDR3 runs 13 residues. CDR3 sequence reads: CSVEEGMNTEAFF. The CDR3, as DNA: TGCAGCGTTGAGGAGGGGATGAACACTGAAGCTTTCTTT.

The rearrangement uses TRBV6-5 and TRBJ1-2; TRBD1 aligns across 8 bases. V shed 5 bases, J shed 3 bases, and the junction held 5 bases outside the gene matches. Germline V gene sequence: CDR1 MNHEY, CDR2 SVGAGI. The CDR3 extends over 14 amino acids. The CDR3 DNA is TGTGCCAGCAGTAATCCGGGACAGGACTATGGCTACACCTTC. Its translation: CASSNPGQDYGYTF.

In this sample, this clone turned up once. The chain's CDR3 is CAISVGGEAFF. CDR3 bases: TGTGCCATCAGTGTAGGAGGTGAAGCTTTCTTT. This rearrangement joins TRBV10-3 to TRBJ1-1; D uncertain. This CDR3 is 11 amino acids long. Germline CDR1 and CDR2: ENHRY and SYGVKD. Trimming removed 4 bases from V and 7 bases from J, with 7 bases in between.

The CDR3 bases are TGTGCCAGCAGTTTACCTGGGCGGGAGGTGACAGATACGCAGTATTTT. Translated, it gives CASSLPGREVTDTQYF. This chain connects TRBV28 to TRBJ2-3, with 8 bases fitting TRBD2. This CDR3 has 16 amino acids. V trimming: 2 bases; J trimming: 3 bases; junction bases outside the gene matches: 7. Per the germline V gene, CDR1 is MDHEN and CDR2 is SYDVKM.

V gene TRBV4-1 combines with J gene TRBJ1-2; 8 bases align to TRBD1. This CDR3 comprises 14 residues. The junction had 6 bases not matched to a gene; V was cut back by 5 bases and J by 4 bases. The germline gives CDR1 MGHRA, CDR2 YSYEKL. The DNA for the CDR3 is TGCGCCAGCAGCAACCCAGGGGGCGGCTATGGCTACACCTTC. It codes for CASSNPGGGYGYTF.

This clone was seen a single time. The CDR3 DNA reads TGTGCCAGCAGTTTAAGGCTCTCAGAGGTGGCCGGGGAGCTGTTTTTT. It is translated as CASSLRLSEVAGELFF. The chain employs TRBV27 and TRBJ2-2, with D uncertain. CDR3 length: 16 amino acids. V lost 2 bases and J lost 6, with 16 bases in between. Germline values: CDR1 MNHEY, CDR2 SMNVEV (reference sequence).